The T cell receptor beta chain under discussion was sequenced for a study of cytomegalovirus exposure and HLA in healthy donors. The study, taken as a whole, reports: A few CMV-associated chains were confirmed in vitro to be specific for CMV antigens. A list of more than 150 TCR beta chains associated with cytomegalovirus was given.

The data were produced by immunoSEQ multiplex PCR, yet TCRdb's version contains in-frame clones alone and is incomplete. Of approximately 160,000 clones listed, around 90% are singletons. A word on this clone: Its antigen is unidentified.

The ends were cut back, 5 bases at V and 1 base at J, with 12 bases in the middle. The germline gives CDR1 KGHSH, CDR2 LQKENI. This CDR3 spans 15 amino acids. The sequencing input was PBMCs. The chain has TRBV18 and TRBJ1-5, with D perhaps matching TRBD1 (6 bases). The receptor was derived from a young woman in good health and CMV-seropositive. The CDR3 reads CASSSQGPSNQPQHF. In DNA form, the CDR3 reads TGTGCCAGCTCATCGCAGGGGCCGAGCAATCAGCCCCAGCATTTT.